This T cell receptor beta chain was retrieved from a study of control samples from healthy donors and cancer patients. This CDR3 is built from 11 residues. Germline-derived CDR1 and CDR2 are SQVTM and ANQGSEA. The V and J ends lost 1 base and 15 bases respectively, with 12 bases between them. Profiling relied on immunoSEQ multiplex PCR, and the TCRdb table lists in-frame clones only, not all of them. Here the sample spans around 30,000 clones, approximately 90% being singletons. What was sequenced was PBMCs. The source of this sequence is a middle-aged man with lung cancer. The chain employs TRBV29-1 and TRBJ1-4, with TRBD1 as a possible D gene (6 bases). DNA for the CDR3: TGCAGCGTTGAAGTTAGCCCAGGGGTGTTTTTT. Translation gives CSVEVSPGVFF.